This T cell receptor beta chain derives from a study of PD-L1 blockade in urothelial cancer. Study overall: The patients first took atezolizumab at some point between 2014 and 2015, receiving 1,200 mg intravenously every 3 weeks. Prior regimens of chemotherapy numbered 0 to 3 per patient. Analyses used blood from 3 weeks (second dose) and 6 weeks after treatment start.

From germline, CDR1 is SGHRS and CDR2 YFSETQ. V lost 5 bases to trimming and J lost 1 base, with 16 bases between them. The CDR3 is made up of 15 amino acids. Repertoires were generated with immunoSEQ multiplex PCR, while TCRdb's copy carries only in-frame clones and drops some. The sample gives about 120,000 clones, around nine tenths of which show up once; over 1.5% is in the top ten. Time point indicated: peripheral blood 6 weeks after treatment start. This clonotype was obtained from a man between 60 and 70 years old with urothelial cancer. The sequencing used PBMCs, collected around atezolizumab (anti-PD-L1) treatment. The chain couples TRBV5-1 to TRBJ2-7; D perhaps matches TRBD2 (5 bases). For the CDR3, the DNA is TGCGCCAGCAGACCTTTTTGGAGGTGGTCCTACGAGCAGTACTTC. It translates to CASRPFWRWSYEQYF.